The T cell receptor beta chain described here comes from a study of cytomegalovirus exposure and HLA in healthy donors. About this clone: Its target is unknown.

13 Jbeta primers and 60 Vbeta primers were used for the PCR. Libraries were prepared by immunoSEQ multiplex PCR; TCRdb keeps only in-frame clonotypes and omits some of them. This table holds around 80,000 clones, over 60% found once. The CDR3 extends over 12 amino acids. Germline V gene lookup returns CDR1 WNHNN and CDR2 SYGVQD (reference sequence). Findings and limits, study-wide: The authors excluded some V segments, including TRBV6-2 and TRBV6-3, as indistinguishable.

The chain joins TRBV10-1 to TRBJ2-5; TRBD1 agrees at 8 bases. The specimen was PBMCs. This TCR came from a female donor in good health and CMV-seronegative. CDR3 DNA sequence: TGCGTCCCCCAGGGGGCAGCGGAGACCCAGTACTTC. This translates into CVPQGAAETQYF.